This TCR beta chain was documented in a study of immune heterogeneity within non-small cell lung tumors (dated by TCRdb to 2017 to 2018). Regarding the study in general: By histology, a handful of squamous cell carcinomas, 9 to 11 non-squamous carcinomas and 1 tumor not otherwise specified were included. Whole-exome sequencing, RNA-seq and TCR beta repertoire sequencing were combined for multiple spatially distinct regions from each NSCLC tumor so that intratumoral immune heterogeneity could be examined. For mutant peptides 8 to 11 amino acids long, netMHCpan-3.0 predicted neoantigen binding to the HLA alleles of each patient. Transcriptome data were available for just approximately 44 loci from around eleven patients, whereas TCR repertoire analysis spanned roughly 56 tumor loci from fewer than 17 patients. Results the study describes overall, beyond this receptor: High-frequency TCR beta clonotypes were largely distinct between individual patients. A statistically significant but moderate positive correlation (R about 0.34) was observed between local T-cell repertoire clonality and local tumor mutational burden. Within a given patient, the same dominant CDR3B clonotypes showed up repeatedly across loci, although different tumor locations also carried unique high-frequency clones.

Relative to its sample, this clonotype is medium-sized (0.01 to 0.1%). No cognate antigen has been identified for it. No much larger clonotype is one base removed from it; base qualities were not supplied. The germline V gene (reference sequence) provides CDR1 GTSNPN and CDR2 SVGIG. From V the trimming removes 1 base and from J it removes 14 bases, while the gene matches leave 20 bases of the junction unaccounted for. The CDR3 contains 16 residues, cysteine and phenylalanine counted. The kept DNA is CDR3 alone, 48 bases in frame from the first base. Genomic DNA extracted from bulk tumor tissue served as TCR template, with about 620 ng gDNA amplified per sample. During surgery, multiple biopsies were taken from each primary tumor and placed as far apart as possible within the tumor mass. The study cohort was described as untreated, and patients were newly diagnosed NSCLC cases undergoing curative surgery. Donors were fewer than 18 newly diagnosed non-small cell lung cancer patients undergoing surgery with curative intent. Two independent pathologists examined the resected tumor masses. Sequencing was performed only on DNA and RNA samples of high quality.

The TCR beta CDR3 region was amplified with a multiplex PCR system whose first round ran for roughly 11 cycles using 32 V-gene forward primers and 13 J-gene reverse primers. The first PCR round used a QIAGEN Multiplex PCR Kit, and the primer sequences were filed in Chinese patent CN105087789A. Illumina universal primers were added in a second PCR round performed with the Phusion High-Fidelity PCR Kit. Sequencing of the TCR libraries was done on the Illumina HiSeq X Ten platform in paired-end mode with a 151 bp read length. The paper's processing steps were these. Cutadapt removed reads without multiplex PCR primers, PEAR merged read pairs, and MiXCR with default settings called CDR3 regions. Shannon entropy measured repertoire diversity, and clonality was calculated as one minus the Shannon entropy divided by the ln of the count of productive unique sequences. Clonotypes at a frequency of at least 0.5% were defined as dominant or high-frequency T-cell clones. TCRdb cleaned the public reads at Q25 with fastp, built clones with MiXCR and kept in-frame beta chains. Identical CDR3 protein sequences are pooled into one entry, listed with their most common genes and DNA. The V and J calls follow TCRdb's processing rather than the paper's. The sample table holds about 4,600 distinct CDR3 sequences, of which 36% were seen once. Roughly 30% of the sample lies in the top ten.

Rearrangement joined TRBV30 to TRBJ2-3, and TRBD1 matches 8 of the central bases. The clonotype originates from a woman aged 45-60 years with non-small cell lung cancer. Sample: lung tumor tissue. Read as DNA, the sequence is TGTGCCTGGAGTGCCCTTACCGGGACAGGTCCGGGGCTGTGGTATTTT. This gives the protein CAWSALTGTGPGLWYF.